The 28 T cell receptor beta chains in this list originate from one sample, sequenced in a study of OX40 agonist ivuxolimab in advanced cancers. Sequencing was performed with immunoSEQ multiplex PCR; in TCRdb, only in-frame clones are kept and a portion is missing. The sample consists of tens of thousands of clones, approximately 86% of them appearing once. The material was CD4+ or CD8+ T cells sorted from blood, obtained in a trial of the OX40 agonist ivuxolimab. The receptor set was obtained from an adult with an advanced solid tumor such as melanoma, head and neck, liver or kidney cancer.

The rearrangement uses TRBV11-2 and TRBJ2-3; 11 bases align to TRBD2. This CDR3 has 16 amino acids. Trimming removed 6 bases from V and 3 bases from J; junction bases left unmatched: 8. Germline V gene sequence: CDR1 SGHAT, CDR2 FQNNGV. The CDR3: CASRLLAGGGTDTQYF. The CDR3 DNA follows: TGTGCCAGCAGACTTCTAGCGGGGGGAGGTACAGATACGCAGTATTTT.

V is TRBV5-1 and J is TRBJ1-4; TRBD1 might be the D (5 bases). Germline values: CDR1 SGHRS, CDR2 YFSETQ. V was shortened by 4 bases and J by 8 bases, with 18 bases between the two germline ends. The CDR3 sequence is 15 residues long. CDR3 loop: CASSRLGGIGEKLFF. For the CDR3, the DNA is TGCGCCAGCAGCCGCCTCGGGGGGATTGGAGAAAAACTGTTTTTT.

This chain links TRBV6-1 with TRBJ1-1; maybe TRBD1 (6 bases). Germline V lookup: CDR1 MNHNS, CDR2 SASEGT. The V gene lost 5 bases and the J gene lost 5 bases, with 6 bases spanning the gap. The CDR3 loop spans 11 amino acids. The chain's CDR3 is CASSQGTEAFF. The CDR3 DNA sequence: TGTGCCAGCAGTCAGGGGACTGAAGCTTTCTTT.

This clone has a handful of counts. The rearrangement joins TRBV18 to TRBJ2-2, with 8 bases matching TRBD1. CDR1 is KGHSH and CDR2 is LQKENI in the germline V gene. V lost 4 bases, J lost 5 bases, and 6 bases stayed unmatched. This CDR3 spans 15 amino acids. The CDR3 region has the DNA TGTGCCAGCTCACGGGGACAGGTCATGACCGGGGAGCTGTTTTTT. This codes for CASSRGQVMTGELFF. The full variable domain, its missing parts supplied by reference TRBV18 and TRBJ2-2, is NAGVMQNPRHLVRRRGQEARLRCSPMKGHSHVYWYRQLPEEGLKFMVYLQKENIIDESGMPKERFSAEFPKEGPSILRIQQVVRGDSAAYFCASSRGQVMTGELFFGEGSRLTVL.

This chain uses TRBV5-1 with TRBJ1-1; perhaps TRBD1 as D (6 bases). CDR3 length equals 14 residues. Germline assignment: CDR1 SGHRS and CDR2 YFSETQ. Trimming cost V 1 base and J 4 bases, with 11 bases left between them. This CDR3 reads CASSLTGIGTEAFF. Here the CDR3 DNA reads TGCGCCAGCAGCTTGACAGGGATCGGCACTGAAGCTTTCTTT.

The V gene is TRBV7-9, the J gene TRBJ2-7; 9 bases align to TRBD2. CDR3 size: 14 residues. From germline, CDR1 is SEHNR and CDR2 FQNEAQ (reference sequence). Trimming removed 0 bases from V and 3 bases from J; junction bases left unmatched: 0. Here the CDR3 DNA reads TGTGCCAGCAGCTTAGCTAGCGGGAGCTACGAGCAGTACTTC. It yields the protein CASSLASGSYEQYF.

This chain links TRBV11-2 with TRBJ2-6, with D maybe TRBD1 (6 bases). The germline V gene has CDR1 SGHAT and CDR2 FQNNGV. CDR3 size: 16 residues. V lost 3 bases, J lost 0 bases, and 9 bases lay in between. The CDR3 DNA follows: TGTGCCAGCAGCTTGGGACATAACTCTGGGGCCAACGTCCTGACTTTC. The encoded protein is CASSLGHNSGANVLTF.

This chain uses TRBV18 with TRBJ2-7; D is tentatively TRBD1 or TRBD2 (5 bases each). Germline V gives CDR1 KGHSH, CDR2 LQKENI. This CDR3 spans 13 amino acids. V shed 5 bases and J shed 6 bases, with 14 bases lying between them. The CDR3: CASSSGPRGEQYF. The CDR3 DNA sequence: TGTGCCAGCTCATCGGGACCGAGGGGCGAGCAGTACTTC. The variable domain in full, with the rest retrieved from reference TRBV18 and TRBJ2-7, is NAGVMQNPRHLVRRRGQEARLRCSPMKGHSHVYWYRQLPEEGLKFMVYLQKENIIDESGMPKERFSAEFPKEGPSILRIQQVVRGDSAAYFCASSSGPRGEQYFGPGTRLTVT.

The chain recombines TRBV7-3 with TRBJ1-1, with TRBD1 matching 9 bases. V lost 6 bases, J lost 4 bases, and 3 bases stayed unmatched. Germline CDR1 is SGHTA and CDR2 is FQGTGA. The CDR3 extends over 13 amino acids. The CDR3 sequence: CASRDRGSTEAFF. Written as DNA, the CDR3 is TGTGCCAGCAGGGACAGGGGTTCCACTGAAGCTTTCTTT.

The V and J genes are TRBV6-1 and TRBJ2-7; D remains ambiguous. Germline-derived CDR1 and CDR2 are MNHNS and SASEGT. The CDR3 spans 11 residues. Trimming shortened V by 6 bases and J by 5 bases, and 8 bases separated the two germline ends. CDR3 in amino acids: CASRGPDEQYF. CDR3 in DNA: TGTGCCAGCAGAGGGCCGGACGAGCAGTACTTC.

The count of this clone is one. The chain joins TRBV10-1 to TRBJ1-6; 9 bases agree with TRBD1. The trim removed 8 bases at V and 11 bases at J, leaving 10 bases unmatched. CDR1 and CDR2 from the germline V gene are WNHNN and SYGVQD (reference sequence). The CDR3 runs 14 residues. The CDR3 nucleotides read TGCGCCAGCCACGGACAGGGGAAGGACCCACCCCTCCACTTT. Its translation is CASHGQGKDPPLHF.

The V and J genes are TRBV6-1 and TRBJ2-7; no firm D call. Trimming shortened V by 2 bases and J by 2 bases, and 10 bases separated the two germline ends. The CDR3 length is 14 residues. Germline CDR1 reads MNHNS; CDR2 reads SASEGT. The CDR3 bases are TGTGCCAGCAGTGAACCCCCGTTAACCTACGAGCAGTACTTC. Protein: CASSEPPLTYEQYF.

The V call is TRBV19, the J call TRBJ2-7, with TRBD1 as a possible D gene (6 bases). With 8 bases removed from V and 4 bases from J, the gap between germline ends came to 9 bases. CDR3 length: 11 residues. Germline V gene lookup returns CDR1 LNHDA and CDR2 SQIVND (reference sequence). The CDR3 region has the DNA TGTGCCAGTGGACAGATATACGAGCAGTACTTC. Translated: CASGQIYEQYF.

The chain has TRBV18 and TRBJ1-4, with TRBD1 matching 12 bases. This CDR3 has 18 residues. Trimming at V came to 5 bases and at J to 2 bases, leaving 9 bases not matched to a gene. CDR1 and CDR2 from the germline V gene are KGHSH and LQKENI. The CDR3 nucleotides read TGTGCCAGCTCAGCGGGGACAGGGGGCGACCCGACTAATGAAAAACTGTTTTTT. Its protein is CASSAGTGGDPTNEKLFF.

The chain recombines TRBV5-4 with TRBJ2-7, with D perhaps being TRBD1 or TRBD2 (5 bases each). V was cut by 4 bases and J by 8 bases, with 22 bases left in between. The CDR3 loop spans 15 amino acids. The germline CDR1 and CDR2 sequences are SGHNT and YYREEE (reference sequence). The CDR3: CASSPPGTGLRKQYF. The DNA for the CDR3 is TGTGCCAGCAGCCCACCGGGGACGGGCCTACGAAAGCAGTACTTC.

This clone showed up just a few times. The V call is TRBV18, the J call TRBJ1-4; D remains unclear. The CDR3 has 16 amino acids. CDR1 and CDR2 from the germline V gene are KGHSH and LQKENI. V dropped 6 bases and J dropped 0 bases, with 14 bases sitting between them. In DNA form, the CDR3 reads TGTGCCAGCTCTCCAGTGTTGACTTCAACTAATGAAAAACTGTTTTTT. Protein sequence: CASSPVLTSTNEKLFF.

The chain links TRBV10-3 to TRBJ2-5; 10 bases agree with TRBD2. CDR3 length: 17 amino acids. The germline CDR1 and CDR2 sequences are ENHRY and SYGVKD. V shed 0 bases and J 5 bases; nucleotides not matched to a gene: 9. The CDR3 loop reads CAISESTSGPGWETQYF. In DNA form, the CDR3 reads TGTGCCATCAGTGAGTCGACTAGCGGGCCAGGGTGGGAGACCCAGTACTTC.

V gene TRBV29-1 combines with J gene TRBJ2-2; D might be TRBD1 (6 bases). From germline, CDR1 is SQVTM and CDR2 ANQGSEA. This CDR3 is 14 amino acids long. Trimming cost V 6 bases and J 0 bases, with 11 bases left between them. As DNA, the CDR3 is TGCAGCGTCGTACAGGGACCGAACACCGGGGAGCTGTTTTTT. Translating gives CSVVQGPNTGELFF.

This clone was picked up a small number of times. The rearrangement links TRBV19 to TRBJ1-4; TRBD1 is a possible D gene (5 bases). Germline V CDR1 and CDR2: LNHDA, SQIVND (reference sequence). V shed 8 bases and J shed 5 bases, with 21 bases lying between them. The CDR3 covers 16 residues. CDR3 DNA: TGTGCCAGTTCCAACCAGGGCAGGATACGAAATGAAAAACTGTTTTTT. This sequence encodes CASSNQGRIRNEKLFF. Filled out from reference TRBV19 and TRBJ1-4, the complete variable domain reads DGGITQSPKYLFRKEGQNVTLSCEQNLNHDAMYWYRQDPGQGLRLIYYSQIVNDFQKGDIAEGYSVSREKKESFPLTVTSAQKNPTAFYLCASSNQGRIRNEKLFFGSGTQLSVL.

The J gene is TRBJ1-2, the V gene TRBV19, with D possibly matching TRBD1 (5 bases). The V gene lost 3 bases and the J gene lost 7 bases, with 12 bases spanning the gap. The V gene's germline CDR1 is LNHDA and CDR2 SQIVND (reference sequence). The CDR3 runs to 13 residues. CDR3 sequence (DNA): TGTGCCAGTAGTATGAGCCAGGGAGGTGGCTACACCTTC. Its protein product is CASSMSQGGGYTF.

This rearrangement joins TRBV5-1 to TRBJ2-2; D uncertain. The CDR3 sequence is 13 residues long. Trimming left V 4 bases short and J 2 bases short, with 6 bases between. In germline, CDR1 is SGHRS, CDR2 YFSETQ. The CDR3 spells CASSVENTGELFF. The DNA for the CDR3 is TGCGCCAGCAGCGTCGAAAACACCGGGGAGCTGTTTTTT.

The V call is TRBV7-9, the J call TRBJ2-4, with 13 bases fitting TRBD2. CDR3 length: 17 residues. V trimming: 3 bases; J trimming: 1 base; junction bases outside the gene matches: 3. The germline gives CDR1 SEHNR, CDR2 FQNEAQ (reference sequence). CDR3 nucleotides: TGTGCCAGCAGCTTCCAGACTAGCGGGAGGGCCAAAAACATTCAGTACTTC. This sequence encodes CASSFQTSGRAKNIQYF.

This chain joins TRBV7-6 and TRBJ2-5; 9 bases fit TRBD1. CDR1 and CDR2 (germline): SGHVS, FNYEAQ. With V trimmed by 0 bases and J by 6 bases, 2 bases remained unmatched. CDR3 length equals 14 residues. The CDR3 DNA reads as TGTGCCAGCAGCTTAGCTGGGACAGGGCAGACCCAGTACTTC. This encodes CASSLAGTGQTQYF. Full variable domain (rest looked up from reference TRBV7-6 and TRBJ2-5): GAGVSQSPRYKVTKRGQDVALRCDPISGHVSLYWYRQALGQGPEFLTYFNYEAQQDKSGLPNDRFSAERPEGSISTLTIQRTEQRDSAMYRCASSLAGTGQTQYFGPGTRLLVL.

The CDR3 is CAWSVRLGDHLTYEQYF. CDR3 in DNA: TGTGCCTGGAGTGTACGGTTGGGGGACCACCTCACCTACGAGCAGTACTTC. V usage is TRBV30 and J usage is TRBJ2-7; D is tentatively TRBD1 or TRBD2 (5 bases each). Trimming removed 0 bases from V and 2 bases from J, with 20 bases in between. Per the germline V gene, CDR1 is GTSNPN and CDR2 is SVGIG (reference sequence). The CDR3 is 17 residues long.

V gene TRBV6-6 combines with J gene TRBJ2-3; TRBD2 agrees at 13 bases. Looked up from germline, CDR1 is MNHNY and CDR2 is SVGAGI (reference sequence). V shed 6 bases and J 7 bases; nucleotides not matched to a gene: 10. The length of the CDR3 is 16 residues. CDR3 loop: CASRNPGLAGSYTQYF. Written as DNA, the CDR3 is TGTGCCAGCAGAAACCCGGGACTAGCGGGATCCTATACGCAGTATTTT.

The chain carries TRBV6-1 and TRBJ1-4, with D unclear. The CDR3 contains 15 residues. Germline assignment: CDR1 MNHNS and CDR2 SASEGT. V lost 4 bases and J lost 4, with 13 bases in between. The CDR3 region is CASSVSSRSNEKLFF. The DNA of the CDR3 is TGTGCCAGCAGTGTGTCTAGCAGGAGTAATGAAAAACTGTTTTTT.

This sequence joins TRBV10-3 and TRBJ1-5; D unclear. V shed 10 bases and J shed 5 bases, with 15 bases lying between them. The germline gives CDR1 ENHRY, CDR2 SYGVKD. CDR3 size: 13 residues. The CDR3 here is CASGPKVDQPQHF. As DNA, the CDR3 is TGTGCCAGCGGGCCAAAGGTTGATCAGCCCCAGCATTTT.

The CDR3 sequence is CASGDRGDQPQHF. The CDR3 coding sequence is TGTGCCAGCGGGGACAGGGGGGATCAGCCCCAGCATTTT. V is TRBV19 and J is TRBJ1-5; 11 bases agree with TRBD1. Trimming took 9 bases from V and 5 from J; bases not matched to a gene: 3. The germline V gene encodes CDR1 LNHDA and CDR2 SQIVND (reference sequence). This CDR3 contains 13 residues.